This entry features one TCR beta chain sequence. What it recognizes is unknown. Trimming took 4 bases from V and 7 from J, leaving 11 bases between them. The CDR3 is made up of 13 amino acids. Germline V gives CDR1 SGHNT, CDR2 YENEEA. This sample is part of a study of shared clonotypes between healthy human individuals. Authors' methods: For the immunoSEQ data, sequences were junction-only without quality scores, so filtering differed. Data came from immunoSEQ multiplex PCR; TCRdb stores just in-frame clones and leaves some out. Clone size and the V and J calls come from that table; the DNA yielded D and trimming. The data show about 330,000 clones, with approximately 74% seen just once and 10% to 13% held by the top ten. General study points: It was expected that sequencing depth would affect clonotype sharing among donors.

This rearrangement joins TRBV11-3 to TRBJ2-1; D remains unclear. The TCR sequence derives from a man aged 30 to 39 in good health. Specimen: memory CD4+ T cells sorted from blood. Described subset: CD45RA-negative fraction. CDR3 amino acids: CASSSFLGNEQFF. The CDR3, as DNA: TGTGCCAGCAGCTCATTCCTTGGAAATGAGCAGTTCTTC.